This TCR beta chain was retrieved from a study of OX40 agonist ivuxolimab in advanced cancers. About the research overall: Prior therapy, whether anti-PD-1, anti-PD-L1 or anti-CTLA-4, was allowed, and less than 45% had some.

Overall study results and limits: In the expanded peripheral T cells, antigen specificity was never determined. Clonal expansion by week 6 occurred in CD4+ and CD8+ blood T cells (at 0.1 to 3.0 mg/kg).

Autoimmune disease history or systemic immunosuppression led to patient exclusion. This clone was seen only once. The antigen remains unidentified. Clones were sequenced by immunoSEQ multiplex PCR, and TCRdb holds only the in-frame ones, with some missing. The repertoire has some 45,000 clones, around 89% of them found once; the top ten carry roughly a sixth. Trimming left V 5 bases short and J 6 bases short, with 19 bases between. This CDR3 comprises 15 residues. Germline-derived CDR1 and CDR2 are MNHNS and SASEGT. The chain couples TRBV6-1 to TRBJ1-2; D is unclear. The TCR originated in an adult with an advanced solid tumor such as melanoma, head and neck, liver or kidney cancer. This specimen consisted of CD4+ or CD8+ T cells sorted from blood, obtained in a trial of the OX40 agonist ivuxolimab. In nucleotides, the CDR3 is TGTGCCAGCAGTTGGAGGGAGGGATTTAGGGATGGCTACACCTTC. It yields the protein CASSWREGFRDGYTF.